One and the same sample provided the 28 T cell receptor beta chains below, sequenced in a study of shared clonotypes between healthy human individuals. Here immunoSEQ multiplex PCR was the method, and the copy in TCRdb shows in-frame clones only, minus some. The data show over a million clones, with 95% to 99% seen just once and about 0.45% held by the top ten. Sequencing used naive CD4+ T cells sorted from blood. Subset here: CD45RA+ positively selected. The origin of the receptors is a man aged 25 to 40 in good health.

V gene TRBV15 combines with J gene TRBJ1-2, with a tentative D call TRBD1 (5 bases). This CDR3 has 15 residues. Trimming removed 3 bases from V and 0 bases from J, with 11 bases in between. Germline CDR1 reads LNHNV; CDR2 reads YYDKDF (reference sequence). CDR3 sequence reads: CATSRRDGSNYGYTF. The CDR3 DNA sequence: TGTGCCACCAGCAGGCGGGACGGTTCTAACTATGGCTACACCTTC.

CDR3 nucleotide sequence: TGCGCCAGCAGTGAGGGCTACCCAGATACGCAGTATTTT. Amino acids: CASSEGYPDTQYF. The rearrangement links TRBV10-1 to TRBJ2-3, with unresolved D. Germline lookup yields CDR1 WNHNN and CDR2 SYGVQD (reference sequence). V lost 2 bases and J lost 4, with 7 bases in between. This CDR3 region has 13 residues.

This chain uses TRBV19 with TRBJ2-7, with D perhaps matching TRBD1 (6 bases). Germline CDR1 reads LNHDA; CDR2 reads SQIVND (reference sequence). The CDR3 spans 13 residues. V was cut by 11 bases and J by 4 bases, with 18 bases left in between. In DNA form, the CDR3 reads TGTGCCGTCAGGGGCGGACCTGGATACGAGCAGTACTTC. It is translated as CAVRGGPGYEQYF.

This chain connects TRBV7-2 to TRBJ2-7; D possibly matches TRBD1 or TRBD2 (5 bases each). CDR1 is SGHTA, CDR2 FQGNSA, per germline. V lost 7 bases to trimming and J lost 4 bases, with 17 bases between them. The CDR3 length is 14 residues. Here the CDR3 DNA reads TGTGCCAGCACCCCGGGACCGAGAGTTTACGAGCAGTACTTC. This encodes CASTPGPRVYEQYF.

This chain uses TRBV5-5 with TRBJ2-1; 7 bases align to TRBD2. The germline gives CDR1 SGHKS, CDR2 YYEKEE (reference sequence). Trimming took 4 bases from V and 9 from J; bases not matched to a gene: 7. This CDR3 comprises 13 residues. The CDR3 coding sequence is TGTGCCAGCAGCAACGGACTAGTAAGTGAGCAGTTCTTC. Protein product: CASSNGLVSEQFF.

The rearrangement joins TRBV28 to TRBJ1-5, with TRBD1 as a possible D gene (6 bases). The V gene lost 3 bases and the J gene lost 6 bases, with 15 bases spanning the gap. The germline V gene has CDR1 MDHEN and CDR2 SYDVKM. This CDR3 spans 15 amino acids. This chain's CDR3 is CASSFRGRSGQPQHF. Written as DNA, the CDR3 is TGTGCCAGCAGTTTCAGGGGTCGCTCTGGTCAGCCCCAGCATTTT.

V gene TRBV28 combines with J gene TRBJ2-7, with a possible D match to TRBD1 (6 bases). V was pared by 7 bases and J by 1 base, with 20 bases between. This CDR3 comprises 16 residues. In germline, CDR1 is MDHEN, CDR2 SYDVKM. CDR3 region: CASNGAGAPRSYEQYF. The CDR3 region has the DNA TGTGCCAGCAACGGGGCAGGGGCGCCCAGGTCCTACGAGCAGTACTTC.

This chain uses TRBV5-1 with TRBJ2-7; 8 positions agree with TRBD2. V trimming: 0 bases; J trimming: 6 bases; junction bases outside the gene matches: 8. This CDR3 region has 15 residues. Germline loops: CDR1 SGHRS, CDR2 YFSETQ. The CDR3 sequence: CASSLAPGLAGEQYF. The CDR3 nucleotides read TGCGCCAGCAGCTTGGCCCCTGGACTAGCTGGCGAGCAGTACTTC.

The chain has TRBV19 and TRBJ1-1, with TRBD1 matching 7 bases. CDR1 and CDR2 (germline): LNHDA, SQIVND (reference sequence). Trimming at V came to 6 bases and at J to 4 bases, leaving 8 bases not matched to a gene. This CDR3 contains 14 residues. The CDR3 bases are TGTGCCAGTAGAGCAACAGGGGCCAGCACTGAAGCTTTCTTT. Amino acid sequence: CASRATGASTEAFF. The variable domain in full, completed from reference TRBV19 and TRBJ1-1, reads DGGITQSPKYLFRKEGQNVTLSCEQNLNHDAMYWYRQDPGQGLRLIYYSQIVNDFQKGDIAEGYSVSREKKESFPLTVTSAQKNPTAFYLCASRATGASTEAFFGQGTRLTVV.

The rearrangement joins TRBV30 to TRBJ2-6; D is perhaps TRBD2 (5 bases). V was pared by 3 bases and J by 2 bases, with 5 bases between. The CDR3 spans 13 residues. Germline lookup yields CDR1 GTSNPN and CDR2 SVGIG (reference sequence). In nucleotides, the CDR3 is TGTGCCTGGAGCGGGACTGGGGCCAACGTCCTGACTTTC. Amino acid sequence: CAWSGTGANVLTF.

The V call is TRBV5-1, the J call TRBJ2-5; no clear D. The CDR3 is 13 residues long. Germline V lookup: CDR1 SGHRS, CDR2 YFSETQ. The V gene lost 3 bases and the J gene lost 5 bases, with 11 bases spanning the gap. CDR3 region: CASSSPLLETQYF. The CDR3 DNA follows: TGCGCCAGCAGCTCCCCCCTGCTGGAGACCCAGTACTTC.

The sample holds one count of this clone. The genes are TRBV14 and TRBJ2-3; 11 bases are shared with TRBD2. CDR1 and CDR2 from the germline V gene are SGHDN and FVKESK. The CDR3 spans 18 residues. Unmatched junction bases numbered 10, after V lost 0 bases and J lost 5 bases. The DNA for the CDR3 is TGTGCCAGCAGCCAAGATCTGGGGACTAGCGGCGGGGGAGATACGCAGTATTTT. This encodes CASSQDLGTSGGGDTQYF.

This clone has more than one count but fewer than ten. At the DNA level, this CDR3 is encoded by other sequences in the same sample as well. The chain recombines TRBV7-9 with TRBJ1-1; D not certain. The V end lost 5 bases, the J end lost 2 bases, and 3 bases lay between the germline ends. CDR3 size: 11 residues. CDR1 is SEHNR, CDR2 FQNEAQ, per germline (reference sequence). Here the CDR3 reads CASSRNTEAFF. The CDR3 bases are TGTGCCAGCAGCCGCAACACTGAAGCTTTCTTT.

This clone was counted once. J is TRBJ2-2 and V is TRBV9; a weak D match, TRBD1 (5 bases). V shed 3 bases and J shed 1 base, with 7 bases lying between them. The CDR3 loop spans 14 amino acids. The germline CDR1 and CDR2 sequences are SGDLS and YYNGEE. CDR3 DNA sequence: TGTGCCAGCAGCGCCGACAGGAACACCGGGGAGCTGTTTTTT. Translation: CASSADRNTGELFF.

V usage is TRBV5-4 and J usage is TRBJ1-1, with TRBD1 as a possible D gene (6 bases). V lost 3 bases, J lost 5 bases, and 20 bases lay in between. From germline, CDR1 is SGHNT and CDR2 YYREEE (reference sequence). The CDR3 covers 16 residues. The CDR3 nucleotides read TGTGCCAGCAGCTCCCCGATCACAGGGAGGGGGACTGAAGCTTTCTTT. Its translation is CASSSPITGRGTEAFF.

V and J are TRBV7-3 and TRBJ1-1, with D perhaps TRBD1 (5 bases). There are 16 residues in the CDR3. V was shortened by 1 base and J by 4 bases, with 16 bases between the two germline ends. The germline gives CDR1 SGHTA, CDR2 FQGTGA. CDR3 sequence: CASSLNPTGPPTEAFF. As DNA, the CDR3 is TGTGCCAGCAGCTTAAACCCCACAGGTCCCCCCACTGAAGCTTTCTTT.

The chain is built from TRBV7-9 and TRBJ2-7, with 7 positions matching TRBD1. The germline CDR1 and CDR2 sequences are SEHNR and FQNEAQ (reference sequence). The CDR3 contains 15 residues. V dropped 5 bases and J dropped 4; count of bases not matched to a gene: 11. CDR3 coding DNA: TGTGCCAGCAGCGCACGCCAGGGGGTTAGGTACGAGCAGTACTTC. Its protein product is CASSARQGVRYEQYF.

The chain is built from TRBV19 and TRBJ2-3; 10 positions match TRBD2. The germline V gene encodes CDR1 LNHDA and CDR2 SQIVND (reference sequence). Germline trimming cut 3 bases from V and 3 bases from J; bases unmatched to any gene: 9. The CDR3 sequence is 17 residues long. The CDR3 loop is CASSMALAGVGTDTQYF. The CDR3 nucleotides are TGTGCCAGTAGTATGGCTCTAGCGGGAGTTGGTACAGATACGCAGTATTTT.

This chain joins TRBV28 and TRBJ1-5; weak D call: TRBD1 (5 bases). The V end was cut by 6 bases, the J end by 7 bases, with 22 bases between. Germline V gene lookup returns CDR1 MDHEN and CDR2 SYDVKM. The CDR3 runs 16 residues. For the CDR3, the DNA is TGTGCCAGCAGAGATCAGGGAACCGGCGGTGGACAGCCCCAGCATTTT. This encodes CASRDQGTGGGQPQHF.

The chain uses TRBV30 and TRBJ2-7, with D hard to call. Between the trimmed V and J ends, which lost 2 bases and 7 bases, there was a span of 9 bases. This CDR3 spans 11 amino acids. Germline lookup yields CDR1 GTSNPN and CDR2 SVGIG (reference sequence). CDR3 DNA: TGTGCCTGGAGTCGGGTAGAAGAGCAGTACTTC. Its translation: CAWSRVEEQYF.

The V gene is TRBV7-3, the J gene TRBJ2-6; TRBD1 is a possible D gene (5 bases). The CDR3 totals 17 residues. Trimming removed 3 bases from V and 0 bases from J, with 12 bases in between. Germline V CDR1 and CDR2: SGHTA, FQGTGA. CDR3 sequence: CASSLTTGRSGANVLTF. The DNA of the CDR3 is TGTGCCAGCAGCTTGACCACAGGCCGCTCTGGGGCCAACGTCCTGACTTTC.

V is TRBV11-2 and J is TRBJ2-6; D is possibly TRBD2 (5 bases). Germline-derived CDR1 and CDR2 are SGHAT and FQNNGV. The CDR3 has 16 residues. V was trimmed by 2 bases and J by 0 bases, leaving 8 bases between them. The chain's CDR3 is CASSLSRDSGANVLTF. Here the CDR3 DNA reads TGTGCCAGCAGCTTATCCCGGGACTCTGGGGCCAACGTCCTGACTTTC.

The chain links TRBV30 to TRBJ1-1; weak D call: TRBD1 (6 bases). The CDR3 has 13 residues. In germline, CDR1 is GTSNPN, CDR2 SVGIG (reference sequence). V was cut by 0 bases and J by 4 bases, with 9 bases left in between. CDR3 loop: CAWSVTGPTEAFF. CDR3 bases: TGTGCCTGGAGTGTAACAGGGCCCACTGAAGCTTTCTTT.

This chain uses TRBV4-1 with TRBJ1-4, with D unresolved. Trimming pared 4 bases from V and 4 bases from J, leaving 4 bases between. The CDR3 runs 12 residues. The V gene's germline CDR1 is MGHRA and CDR2 YSYEKL. The CDR3 DNA reads TGCGCCAGCAGCCTCATTAATGAAAAACTGTTTTTT. Its protein product is CASSLINEKLFF.

This chain connects TRBV15 to TRBJ2-2; 7 positions agree with TRBD2. The CDR3 covers 17 residues. After removal of 6 bases from V and 3 bases from J, the junction contained 13 bases not matched to a gene. Per germline, CDR1 LNHNV and CDR2 YYDKDF (reference sequence). The CDR3 nucleotides are TGTGCCACCAGGGCGCTTGGTGGGAGGGCAGACACCGGGGAGCTGTTTTTT. As protein: CATRALGGRADTGELFF.

The CDR3, as DNA: TGTGCCAGCAGTCGGACAGAGGAGCAGTACTTC. It encodes CASSRTEEQYF. The chain combines TRBV6-5 with TRBJ2-7, with a tentative D call TRBD1 (6 bases). The CDR3 spans 11 residues. V lost 5 bases and J 7 bases, leaving 9 bases between the germline ends. From germline, CDR1 is MNHEY and CDR2 SVGAGI.

J is TRBJ2-1 and V is TRBV15; either TRBD1 or TRBD2 may fit D (6 bases each). The CDR3 is made up of 18 amino acids. Germline V gene sequence: CDR1 LNHNV, CDR2 YYDKDF (reference sequence). With 4 bases removed from V and 0 bases from J, the gap between germline ends came to 19 bases. The CDR3 DNA follows: TGTGCCACCAGCATCGAGCCGGGGGCCCCAGTCTCCTACAATGAGCAGTTCTTC. Protein product: CATSIEPGAPVSYNEQFF.

This clone was seen only once. V is TRBV5-1 and J is TRBJ1-2; 10 positions match TRBD1. The V segment lost 6 bases and the J segment 0 bases; nucleotides outside the gene matches: 11. Germline lookup yields CDR1 SGHRS and CDR2 YFSETQ. The CDR3 is 17 amino acids. The CDR3 sequence is CASKESGTGASNYGYTF. CDR3 coding DNA: TGCGCCAGCAAAGAATCCGGGACAGGGGCCTCTAACTATGGCTACACCTTC.